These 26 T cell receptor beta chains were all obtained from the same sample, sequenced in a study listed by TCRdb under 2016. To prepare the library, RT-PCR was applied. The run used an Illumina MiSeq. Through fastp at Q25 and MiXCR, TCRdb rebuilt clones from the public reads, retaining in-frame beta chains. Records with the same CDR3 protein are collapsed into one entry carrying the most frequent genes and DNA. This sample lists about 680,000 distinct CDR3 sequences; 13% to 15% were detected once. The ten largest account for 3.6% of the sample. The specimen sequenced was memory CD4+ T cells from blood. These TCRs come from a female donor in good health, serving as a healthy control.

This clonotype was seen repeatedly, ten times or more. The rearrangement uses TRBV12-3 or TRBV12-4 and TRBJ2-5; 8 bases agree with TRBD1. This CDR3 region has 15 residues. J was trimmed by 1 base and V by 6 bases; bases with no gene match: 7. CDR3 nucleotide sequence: TGTGCCAGCAGCTATGGACAGGGCTCCCAAGAGACCCAGTACTTC. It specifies CASSYGQGSQETQYF.

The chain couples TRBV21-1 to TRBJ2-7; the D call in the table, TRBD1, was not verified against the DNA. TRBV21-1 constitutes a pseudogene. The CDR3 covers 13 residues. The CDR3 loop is CASRVRDRREQYF. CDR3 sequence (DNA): TGTGCCAGCAGGGTCAGGGATCGTCGCGAGCAGTACTTC.

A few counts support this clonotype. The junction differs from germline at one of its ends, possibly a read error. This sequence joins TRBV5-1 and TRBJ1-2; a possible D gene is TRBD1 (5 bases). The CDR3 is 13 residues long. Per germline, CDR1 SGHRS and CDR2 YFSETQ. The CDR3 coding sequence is TGTGCCAGCAGTTCAGGGTCTAACTATGGCTACACCTTC. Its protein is CASSSGSNYGYTF.

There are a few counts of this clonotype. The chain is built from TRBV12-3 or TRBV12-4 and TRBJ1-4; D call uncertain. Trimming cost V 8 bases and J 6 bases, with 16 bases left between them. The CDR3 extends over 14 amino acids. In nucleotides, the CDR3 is TGTGCCAGCGGGTCCACAGTACCCCATGAAAAACTGTTTTTT. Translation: CASGSTVPHEKLFF.

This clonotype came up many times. The CDR3 DNA is TGCAGCGTTGGACCGGGACAGAGCACAGATACGCAGTATTTT. Protein: CSVGPGQSTDTQYF. The V call is TRBV29-1, the J call TRBJ2-3; 7 bases line up with TRBD1. V was clipped by 4 bases and J by 0 bases; unmatched bases: 4. There are 14 residues in the CDR3. Germline V CDR1 and CDR2: SQVTM, ANQGSEA.

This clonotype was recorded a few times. CDR3 nucleotide sequence: TGTGCCATCAGTGAGGGGACAGTAGTTTGGGAGCAGTACTTC. This encodes CAISEGTVVWEQYF. The chain employs TRBV10-3 and TRBJ2-7; 7 bases match TRBD1. Germline CDR1 reads ENHRY; CDR2 reads SYGVKD. CDR3 length: 14 residues. With V trimmed by 2 bases and J by 7 bases, 8 bases remained unmatched.

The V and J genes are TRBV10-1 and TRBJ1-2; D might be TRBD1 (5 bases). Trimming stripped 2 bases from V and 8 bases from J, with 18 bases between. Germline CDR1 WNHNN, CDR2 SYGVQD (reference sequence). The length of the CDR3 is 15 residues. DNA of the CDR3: TGCGCCAGCAGTGAGACGACCCTGGGGGATCGCGGCTACACCTTC. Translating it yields CASSETTLGDRGYTF.

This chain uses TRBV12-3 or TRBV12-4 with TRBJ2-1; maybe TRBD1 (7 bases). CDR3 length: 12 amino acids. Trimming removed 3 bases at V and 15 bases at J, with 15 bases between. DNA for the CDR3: TGTGCCAGCAGTTTTAGCGGACAGGAGTGGTTCTTC. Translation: CASSFSGQEWFF.

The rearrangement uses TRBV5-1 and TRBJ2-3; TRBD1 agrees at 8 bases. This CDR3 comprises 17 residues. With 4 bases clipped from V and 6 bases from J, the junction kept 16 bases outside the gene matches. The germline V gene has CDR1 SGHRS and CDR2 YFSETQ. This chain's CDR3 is CASSKAGPGQVSDTQYF. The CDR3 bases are TGCGCCAGCAGCAAGGCTGGACCGGGACAGGTTTCCGATACGCAGTATTTT.

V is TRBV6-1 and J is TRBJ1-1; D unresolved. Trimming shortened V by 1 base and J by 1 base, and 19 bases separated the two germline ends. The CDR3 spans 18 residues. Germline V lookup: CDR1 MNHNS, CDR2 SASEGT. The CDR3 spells CASSEGWKGRAGNTEAFF. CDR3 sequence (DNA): TGTGCCAGCAGTGAAGGGTGGAAGGGTCGAGCGGGGAACACTGAAGCTTTCTTT.

CDR3 sequence (DNA): TGTGCCAGCAGTTTATACGGCCTAGCGGGAGTTGAGCAGTACTTC. Translation gives CASSLYGLAGVEQYF. The rearrangement links TRBV28 to TRBJ2-7; TRBD2 aligns across 10 bases. V trimming: 1 base; J trimming: 7 bases; junction bases outside the gene matches: 7. The CDR3 is made up of 15 amino acids. Germline lookup yields CDR1 MDHEN and CDR2 SYDVKM.

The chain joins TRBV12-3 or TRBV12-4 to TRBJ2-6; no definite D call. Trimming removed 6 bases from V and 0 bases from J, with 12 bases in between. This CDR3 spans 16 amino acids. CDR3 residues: CASSPIWISGANVLTF. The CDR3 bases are TGTGCCAGCAGCCCGATTTGGATCTCTGGGGCCAACGTCCTGACTTTC.

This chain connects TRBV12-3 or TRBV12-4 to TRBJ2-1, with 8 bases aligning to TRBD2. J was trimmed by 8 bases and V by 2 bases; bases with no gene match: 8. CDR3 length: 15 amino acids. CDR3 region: CASSLPGGALDEQFF. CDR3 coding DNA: TGTGCCAGCAGTTTACCCGGGGGGGCCTTGGATGAGCAGTTCTTC.

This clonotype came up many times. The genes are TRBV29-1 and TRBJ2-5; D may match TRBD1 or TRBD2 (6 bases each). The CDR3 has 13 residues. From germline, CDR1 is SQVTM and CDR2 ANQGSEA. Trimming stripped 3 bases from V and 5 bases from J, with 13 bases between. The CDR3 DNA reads TGCAGCGTTGACCTTGGGGGGCGGGAGACCCAGTACTTC. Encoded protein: CSVDLGGRETQYF.

CDR3 loop: CASSPPDSIEGYTF. The CDR3 DNA reads as TGTGCCAGCTCACCACCAGATTCAATAGAAGGCTACACCTTC. This chain joins TRBV18 and TRBJ1-2; D gene unclear. CDR3 length: 14 amino acids. The V end lost 0 bases, the J end lost 8 bases, and 13 bases lay between the germline ends. Germline V gives CDR1 KGHSH, CDR2 LQKENI.

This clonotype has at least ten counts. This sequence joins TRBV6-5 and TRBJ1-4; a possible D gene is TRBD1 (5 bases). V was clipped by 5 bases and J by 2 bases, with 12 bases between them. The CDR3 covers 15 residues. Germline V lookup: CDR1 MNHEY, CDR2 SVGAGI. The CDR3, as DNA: TGTGCCAGCAGTCAAAATCAGGGTACTAATGAAAAACTGTTTTTT. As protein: CASSQNQGTNEKLFF.

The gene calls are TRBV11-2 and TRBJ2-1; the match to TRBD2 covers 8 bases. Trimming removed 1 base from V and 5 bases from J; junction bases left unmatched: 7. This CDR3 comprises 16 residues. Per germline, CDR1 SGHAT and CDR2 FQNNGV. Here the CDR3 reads CASSLVTGGRHNEQFF. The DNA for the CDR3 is TGTGCCAGCAGCTTAGTTACAGGCGGGAGGCACAATGAGCAGTTCTTC.

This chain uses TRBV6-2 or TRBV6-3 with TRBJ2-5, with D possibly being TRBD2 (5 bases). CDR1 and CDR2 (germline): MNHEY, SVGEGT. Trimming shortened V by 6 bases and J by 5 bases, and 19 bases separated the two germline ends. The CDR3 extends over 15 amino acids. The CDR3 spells CASRAAVARDETQYF. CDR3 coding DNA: TGTGCCAGCAGGGCTGCGGTAGCGAGAGATGAGACCCAGTACTTC.

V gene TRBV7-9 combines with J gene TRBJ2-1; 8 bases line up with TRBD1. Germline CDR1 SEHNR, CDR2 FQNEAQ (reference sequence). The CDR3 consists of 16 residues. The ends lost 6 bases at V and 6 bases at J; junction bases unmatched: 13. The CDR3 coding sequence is TGTGCCAGCAGAACGAACGACAGGGGTTCGGCCAATGAGCAGTTCTTC. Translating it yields CASRTNDRGSANEQFF.

The CDR3 spells CASSLIVTSGSYEQYF. CDR3 bases: TGTGCCAGCAGTTTAATCGTGACTAGCGGGTCCTACGAGCAGTACTTC. V gene TRBV27 combines with J gene TRBJ2-7, with 10 bases aligning to TRBD2. This CDR3 has 16 residues. Trimming took 2 bases from V and 1 from J; bases not matched to a gene: 5. CDR1 MNHEY and CDR2 SMNVEV come from the germline V gene (reference sequence).

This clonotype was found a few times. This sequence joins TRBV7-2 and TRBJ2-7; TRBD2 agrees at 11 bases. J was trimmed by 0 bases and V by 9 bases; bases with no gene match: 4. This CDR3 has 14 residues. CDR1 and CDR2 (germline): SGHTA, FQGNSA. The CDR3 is CASASGRNSYEQYF. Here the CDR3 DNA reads TGTGCCAGTGCTAGCGGGAGGAACTCCTACGAGCAGTACTTC.

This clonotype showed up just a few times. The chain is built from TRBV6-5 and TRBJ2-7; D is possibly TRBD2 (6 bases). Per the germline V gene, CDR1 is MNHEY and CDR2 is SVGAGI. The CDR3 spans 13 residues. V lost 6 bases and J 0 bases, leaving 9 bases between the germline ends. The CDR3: CASSPGDSYEQYF. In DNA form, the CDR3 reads TGTGCCAGCAGCCCGGGGGACTCCTACGAGCAGTACTTC.

DNA for the CDR3: TGTGCCAGCAGTAACGGGCTCCGGGGTGGAAACACCATATATTTT. Translation: CASSNGLRGGNTIYF. V is TRBV27 and J is TRBJ1-3; D is undetermined. Trimming took off 5 bases at V and 3 bases at J, with 14 bases between the two ends. Germline V gene sequence: CDR1 MNHEY, CDR2 SMNVEV (reference sequence). The CDR3 runs 15 residues.

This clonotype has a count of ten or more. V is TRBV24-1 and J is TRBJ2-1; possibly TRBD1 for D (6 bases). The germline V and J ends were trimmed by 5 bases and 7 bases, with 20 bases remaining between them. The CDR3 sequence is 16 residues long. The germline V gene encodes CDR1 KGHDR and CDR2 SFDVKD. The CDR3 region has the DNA TGTGCCACCAGTGCTCAACAGGGCCGAAGGGGGAATGAGCAGTTCTTC. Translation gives CATSAQQGRRGNEQFF.

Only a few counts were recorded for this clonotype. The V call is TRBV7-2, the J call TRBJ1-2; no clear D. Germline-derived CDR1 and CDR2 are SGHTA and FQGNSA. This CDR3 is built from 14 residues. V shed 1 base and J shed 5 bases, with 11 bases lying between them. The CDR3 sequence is CASSLGPGGYGYTF. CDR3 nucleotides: TGTGCCAGCAGCTTAGGCCCAGGCGGATATGGCTACACCTTC.

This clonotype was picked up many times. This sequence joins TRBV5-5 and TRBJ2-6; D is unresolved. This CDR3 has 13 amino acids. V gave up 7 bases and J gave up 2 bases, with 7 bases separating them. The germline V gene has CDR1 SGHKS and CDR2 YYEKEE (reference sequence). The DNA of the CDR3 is TGTGCCAGCCAAGGACCTGGGGCCAACGTCCTGACTTTC. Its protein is CASQGPGANVLTF.